This TCR beta chain was recorded in a study of blood T cell repertoires in COVID-19. Study-level information: Sites across the United States, Italy and Spain contributed samples from acute and convalescent COVID-19. Sources were T cells, B-cell-depleted T cells, or PBMCs; the material itself was cDNA or gDNA.

Only one count was recorded for this clone. As processed by the authors: Quantification of nucleated cells was approximated via reference gene primer amplification. Method: immunoSEQ multiplex PCR; TCRdb's copy keeps in-frame clones and lacks some. The V and J calls and clone size are taken from that table; D and trimming were inferred from the DNA. In the table there are roughly 140,000 clones, roughly 80% of which are singletons. Germline values: CDR1 SNHLY, CDR2 FYNNEI. V lost 6 bases to trimming and J lost 10 bases, with 19 bases between them. CDR3 length: 14 residues. Sequencing was performed on peripheral blood. The clonotype originates from a man between 70 and 80 years old who had recovered from COVID-19. V gene TRBV2 combines with J gene TRBJ1-5, with D possibly matching TRBD1 (6 bases). The CDR3 region is CASRFEQGGGPQHF. CDR3 DNA: TGTGCCAGCAGATTCGAACAGGGCGGAGGCCCCCAGCATTTT.